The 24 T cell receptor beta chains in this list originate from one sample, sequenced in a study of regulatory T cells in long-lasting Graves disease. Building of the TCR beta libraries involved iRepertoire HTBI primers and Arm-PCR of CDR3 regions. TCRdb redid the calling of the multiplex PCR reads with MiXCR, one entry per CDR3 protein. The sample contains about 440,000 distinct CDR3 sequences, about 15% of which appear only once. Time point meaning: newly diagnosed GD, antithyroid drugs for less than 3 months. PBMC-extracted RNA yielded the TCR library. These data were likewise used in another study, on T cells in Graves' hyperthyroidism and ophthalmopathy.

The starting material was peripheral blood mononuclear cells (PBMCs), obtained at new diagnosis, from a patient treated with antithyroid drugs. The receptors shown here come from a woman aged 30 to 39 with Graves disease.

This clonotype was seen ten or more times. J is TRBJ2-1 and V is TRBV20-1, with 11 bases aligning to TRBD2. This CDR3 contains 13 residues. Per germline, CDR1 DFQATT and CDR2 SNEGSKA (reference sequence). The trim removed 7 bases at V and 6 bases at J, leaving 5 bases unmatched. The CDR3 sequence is CSVLAGDFNEQFF. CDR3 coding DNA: TGCAGTGTACTAGCGGGAGACTTCAATGAGCAGTTCTTC.

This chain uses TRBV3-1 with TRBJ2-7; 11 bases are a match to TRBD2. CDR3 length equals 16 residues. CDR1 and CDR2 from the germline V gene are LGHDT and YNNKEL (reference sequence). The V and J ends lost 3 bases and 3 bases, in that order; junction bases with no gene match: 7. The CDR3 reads CASSQPGTSGLYEQYF. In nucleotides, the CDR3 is TGTGCCAGCAGCCAGCCCGGGACTAGCGGACTCTACGAGCAGTACTTC.

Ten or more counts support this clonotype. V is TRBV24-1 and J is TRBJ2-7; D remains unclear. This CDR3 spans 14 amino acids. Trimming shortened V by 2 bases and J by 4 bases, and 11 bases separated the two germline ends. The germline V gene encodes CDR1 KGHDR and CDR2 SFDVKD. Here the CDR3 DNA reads TGTGCCACCAGTGATTCTGGCAGTCCTTACGAGCAGTACTTC. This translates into CATSDSGSPYEQYF.

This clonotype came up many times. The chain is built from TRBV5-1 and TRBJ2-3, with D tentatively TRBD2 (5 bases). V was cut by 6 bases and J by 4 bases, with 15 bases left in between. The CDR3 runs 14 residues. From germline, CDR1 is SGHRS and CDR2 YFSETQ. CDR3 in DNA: TGCGCCAGCAAAGCGGAACATGGCGCAGATACGCAGTATTTT. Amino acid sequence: CASKAEHGADTQYF.

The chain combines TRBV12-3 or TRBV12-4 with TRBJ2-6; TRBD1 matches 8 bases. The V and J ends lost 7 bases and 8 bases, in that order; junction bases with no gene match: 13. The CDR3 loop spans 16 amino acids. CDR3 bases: TGTGCCAGCACTGAACAGGGGGGCGAGTTAACCAACGTCCTGACTTTC. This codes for CASTEQGGELTNVLTF.

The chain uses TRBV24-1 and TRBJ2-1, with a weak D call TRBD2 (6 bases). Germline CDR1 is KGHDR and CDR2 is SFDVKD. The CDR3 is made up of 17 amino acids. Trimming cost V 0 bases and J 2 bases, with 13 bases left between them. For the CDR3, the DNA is TGTGCCACCAGTGATTTGCAGGGTAGCGGTGCCTACAATGAGCAGTTCTTC. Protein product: CATSDLQGSGAYNEQFF.

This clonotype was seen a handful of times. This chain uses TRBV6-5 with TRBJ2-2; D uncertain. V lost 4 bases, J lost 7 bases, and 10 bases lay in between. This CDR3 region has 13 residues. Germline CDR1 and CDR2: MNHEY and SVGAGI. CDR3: CASSWYTHGELFF. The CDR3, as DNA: TGTGCCAGCAGTTGGTACACACACGGGGAGCTGTTTTTT.

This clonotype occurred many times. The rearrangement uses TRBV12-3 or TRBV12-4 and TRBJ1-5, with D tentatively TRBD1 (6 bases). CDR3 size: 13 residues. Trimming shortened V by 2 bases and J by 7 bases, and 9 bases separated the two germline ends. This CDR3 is CASSLTGKQPQHF. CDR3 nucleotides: TGTGCCAGCAGTTTAACAGGGAAACAGCCCCAGCATTTT.

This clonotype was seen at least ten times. CDR3 coding DNA: TGTGCCAGCAGCCTTCACGGGGGACAGGGGGCTAACGGGGAGCTGTTTTTT. Protein: CASSLHGGQGANGELFF. The chain carries TRBV27 and TRBJ2-2; 12 positions match TRBD1. The CDR3 sequence is 17 residues long. Germline V CDR1 and CDR2: MNHEY, SMNVEV (reference sequence). V lost 6 bases and J lost 7; bases outside the gene matches: 12.

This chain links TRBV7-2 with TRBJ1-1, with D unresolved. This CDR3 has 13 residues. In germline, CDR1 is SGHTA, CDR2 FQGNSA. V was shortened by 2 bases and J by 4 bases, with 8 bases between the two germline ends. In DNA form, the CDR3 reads TGTGCCAGCAGCTTATATCAGGCCACTGAAGCTTTCTTT. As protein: CASSLYQATEAFF.

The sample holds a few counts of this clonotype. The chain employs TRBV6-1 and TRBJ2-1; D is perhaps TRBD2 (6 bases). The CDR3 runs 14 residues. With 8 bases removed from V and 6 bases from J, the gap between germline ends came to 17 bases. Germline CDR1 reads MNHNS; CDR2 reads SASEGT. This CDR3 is CASSVADYPNEQFF. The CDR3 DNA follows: TGTGCCAGCTCCGTAGCGGACTACCCCAATGAGCAGTTCTTC.

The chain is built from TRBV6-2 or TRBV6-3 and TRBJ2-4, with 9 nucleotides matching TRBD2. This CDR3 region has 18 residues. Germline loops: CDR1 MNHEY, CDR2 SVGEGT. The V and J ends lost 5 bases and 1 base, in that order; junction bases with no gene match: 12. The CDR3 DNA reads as TGTGCCAGCAGTGTGAGGCTAGCGGGACCAGGGGCCAAAAACATTCAGTACTTC. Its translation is CASSVRLAGPGAKNIQYF.

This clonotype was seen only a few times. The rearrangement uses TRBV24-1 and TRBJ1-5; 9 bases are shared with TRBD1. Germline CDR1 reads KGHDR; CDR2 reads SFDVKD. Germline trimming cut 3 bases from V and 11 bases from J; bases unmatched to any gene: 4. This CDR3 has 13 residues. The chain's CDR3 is CATSDRTGVTQHF. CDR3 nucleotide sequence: TGTGCCACCAGTGATCGGACAGGGGTCACCCAGCATTTT.

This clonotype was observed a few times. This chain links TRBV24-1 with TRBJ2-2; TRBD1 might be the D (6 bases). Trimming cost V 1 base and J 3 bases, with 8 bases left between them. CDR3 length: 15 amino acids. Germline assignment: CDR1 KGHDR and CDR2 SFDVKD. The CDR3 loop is CATSDLQGDTGELFF. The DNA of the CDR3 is TGTGCCACCAGTGATTTACAGGGCGACACCGGGGAGCTGTTTTTT.

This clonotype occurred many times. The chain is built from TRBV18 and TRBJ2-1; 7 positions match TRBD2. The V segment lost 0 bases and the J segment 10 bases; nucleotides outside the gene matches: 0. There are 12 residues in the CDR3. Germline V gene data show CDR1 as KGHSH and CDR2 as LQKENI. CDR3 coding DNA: TGTGCCAGCTCACCACCGGGACTAGAGCAGTTCTTC. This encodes CASSPPGLEQFF.

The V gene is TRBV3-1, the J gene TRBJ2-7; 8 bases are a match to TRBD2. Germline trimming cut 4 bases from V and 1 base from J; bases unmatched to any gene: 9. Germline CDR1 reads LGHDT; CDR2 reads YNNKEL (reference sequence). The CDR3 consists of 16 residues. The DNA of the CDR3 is TGTGCCAGCAGCCGAGGGCCGGGACTAGGATCCTACGAGCAGTACTTC. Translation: CASSRGPGLGSYEQYF.

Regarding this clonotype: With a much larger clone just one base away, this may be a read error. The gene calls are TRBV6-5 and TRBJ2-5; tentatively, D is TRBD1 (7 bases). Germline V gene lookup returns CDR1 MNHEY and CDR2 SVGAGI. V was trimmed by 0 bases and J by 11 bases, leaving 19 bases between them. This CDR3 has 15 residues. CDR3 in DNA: TGTGCCAGCAGTTACTCGGTCCTCAGGGGGGATTCGCAGTACTTC. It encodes CASSYSVLRGDSQYF.

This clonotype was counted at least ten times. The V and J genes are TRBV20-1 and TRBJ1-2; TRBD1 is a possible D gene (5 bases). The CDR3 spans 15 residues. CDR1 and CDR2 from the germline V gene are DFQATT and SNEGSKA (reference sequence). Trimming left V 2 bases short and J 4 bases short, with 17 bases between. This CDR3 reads CSARSPGDGPYGYTF. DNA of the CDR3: TGCAGTGCTAGATCTCCTGGGGACGGTCCCTATGGCTACACCTTC.

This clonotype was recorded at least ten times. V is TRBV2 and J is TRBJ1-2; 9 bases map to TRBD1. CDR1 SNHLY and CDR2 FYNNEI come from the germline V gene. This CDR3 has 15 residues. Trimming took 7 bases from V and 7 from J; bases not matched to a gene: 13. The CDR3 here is CASTPSGTGTSGYTF. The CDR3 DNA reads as TGTGCCAGCACTCCTTCCGGGACAGGGACTAGTGGCTACACCTTC.

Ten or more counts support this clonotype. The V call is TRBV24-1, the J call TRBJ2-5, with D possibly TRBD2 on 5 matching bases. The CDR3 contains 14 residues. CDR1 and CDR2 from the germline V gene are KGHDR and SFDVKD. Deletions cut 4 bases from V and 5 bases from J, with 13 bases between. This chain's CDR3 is CATSEAEAGETQYF. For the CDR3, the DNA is TGTGCCACCAGTGAAGCGGAAGCCGGGGAGACCCAGTACTTC.

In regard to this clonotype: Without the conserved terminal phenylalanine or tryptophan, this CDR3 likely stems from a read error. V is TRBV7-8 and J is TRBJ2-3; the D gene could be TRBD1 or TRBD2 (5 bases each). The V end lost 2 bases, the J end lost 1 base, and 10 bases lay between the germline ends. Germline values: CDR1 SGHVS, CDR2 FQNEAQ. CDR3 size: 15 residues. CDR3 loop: CASSLLGRGTDTQYV. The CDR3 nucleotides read TGTGCCAGCAGCTTATTGGGACGAGGCACAGATACGCAGTATGTT.

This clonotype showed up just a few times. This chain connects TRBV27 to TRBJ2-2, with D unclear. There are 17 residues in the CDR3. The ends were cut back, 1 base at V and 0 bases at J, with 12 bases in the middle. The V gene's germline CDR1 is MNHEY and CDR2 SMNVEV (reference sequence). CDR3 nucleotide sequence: TGTGCCAGCAGTTTATGGGTAGGGCAGCCGAACACCGGGGAGCTGTTTTTT. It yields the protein CASSLWVGQPNTGELFF.

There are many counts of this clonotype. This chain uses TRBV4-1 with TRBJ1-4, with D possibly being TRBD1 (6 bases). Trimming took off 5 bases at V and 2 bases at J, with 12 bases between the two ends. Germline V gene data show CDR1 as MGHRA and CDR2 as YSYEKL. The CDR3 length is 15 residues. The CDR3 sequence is CASSVTGLTNEKLFF. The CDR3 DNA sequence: TGCGCCAGCAGCGTAACAGGGTTGACTAATGAAAAACTGTTTTTT.

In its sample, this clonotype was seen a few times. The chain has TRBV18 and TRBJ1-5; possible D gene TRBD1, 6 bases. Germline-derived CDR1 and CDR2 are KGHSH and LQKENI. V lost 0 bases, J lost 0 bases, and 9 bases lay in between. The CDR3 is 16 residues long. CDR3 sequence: CASSPPGGASNQPQHF. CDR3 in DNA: TGTGCCAGCTCACCACCTGGGGGGGCTAGCAATCAGCCCCAGCATTTT.